This paragraph reports one T cell receptor beta chain. This sample stems from a study of OX40 agonist ivuxolimab in advanced cancers. The overall study: It was ivuxolimab, an agonistic anti-OX40 (CD134) antibody, that patients were treated with. Each dose-escalation patient presented with hepatocellular carcinoma, melanoma, renal cell or head and neck cancer.

The table came from immunoSEQ multiplex PCR; TCRdb's copy has only in-frame clones and leaves some out. This table holds about 48,000 clones, about 89% found once. This CDR3 is built from 16 residues. CDR1 is SGHAT and CDR2 is FQNNGV in the germline V gene. V was pared by 1 base and J by 5 bases, with 18 bases between. This rearrangement joins TRBV11-2 to TRBJ2-7, with D maybe TRBD1 (6 bases). This receptor was obtained from an adult with an advanced solid tumor such as melanoma, head and neck, liver or kidney cancer. Sequencing was performed on CD4+ or CD8+ T cells sorted from blood, taken in a trial of the OX40 agonist ivuxolimab. DNA of the CDR3: TGTGCCAGCAGCTTAGCGGTCCGGTGGGGGCAGGACGAGCAGTACTTC. Protein sequence: CASSLAVRWGQDEQYF. The whole variable domain, filled in from reference TRBV11-2 and TRBJ2-7, reads EAGVAQSPRYKIIEKRQSVAFWCNPISGHATLYWYQQILGQGPKLLIQFQNNGVVDDSQLPKDRFSAERLKGVDSTLKIQPAKLEDSAVYLCASSLAVRWGQDEQYFGPGTRLTVT.